A selection of T cell receptor beta chains follows, all from one sample in a study of cytomegalovirus exposure and HLA in healthy donors. The assay was immunoSEQ multiplex PCR, and TCRdb's table has in-frame clones only and misses some. Altogether 130,000 to 150,000 clones are present, roughly 80% being singletons, with the ten largest covering roughly 4.5%. What was sequenced was PBMCs. Receptors originate from a man aged 40-49 years in good health and CMV-seropositive. Both conserved end residues are trimmed from each CDR3. Size is stated for part of the rows, as once, few or many counts, or as a class when the clone is expanded.

v_call,clone_size,cdr3_aa
TRBV27,-,ASTPFGGYEKLF
TRBV6-5,-,ASSIIAGAGEQF
TRBV7-9,once,ASGIAVNTEAF
TRBV5-1,-,ASSSETVMNTEAF
TRBV27,-,ASSLSRGNAYGYT
TRBV7-8,once,ASNLQTGVGGYT
TRBV6-5,-,ASMRTGYMNTEAF
TRBV4-3,once,ASSPYATGPFYGYT
TRBV19,-,ASSIPGLTYGYT
TRBV6-1,-,ASSLDRGHEAF
TRBV6-4,-,ASSEREGYEQY
TRBV19,-,ASTNPAGGGRAYNEQF
TRBV7-9,-,ASSPRTGVEDTDTQY
TRBV5-5,-,ASSFQTATNEKLF
TRBV15,-,ATSRAGTGYSPLH
TRBV4-1,-,ASRGGPRGEKLF
TRBV6-5,-,ASSYTGQVNTEAF
TRBV5-1,-,ASSFYGGNSPLH
TRBV4-3,-,ASSQAEAYGYT
TRBV5-6,-,ASSLGQAPYEQY
TRBV11-1,-,ASRRTGMNTEAF
TRBV10-2,-,ASRRSGARTEAF
TRBV7-8,-,ASSLAPRRPTEAF
TRBV28,-,ASSSVPVSYNEQF
TRBV5-1,-,ASSLGARTEAF
TRBV18,-,ASSPRQGNTEAF
TRBV30,-,AWNSGRTYEQY
TRBV19,-,ASSGGGNQPQH
TRBV2,-,ATSSDSSRQPQH
TRBV2,-,ASRGTGGFTGELF
TRBV6-1,-,ASNRGQGARETQY
TRBV5-4,-,ASSLAGQGGDEQY
TRBV7-2,-,ASSLGWGREQY